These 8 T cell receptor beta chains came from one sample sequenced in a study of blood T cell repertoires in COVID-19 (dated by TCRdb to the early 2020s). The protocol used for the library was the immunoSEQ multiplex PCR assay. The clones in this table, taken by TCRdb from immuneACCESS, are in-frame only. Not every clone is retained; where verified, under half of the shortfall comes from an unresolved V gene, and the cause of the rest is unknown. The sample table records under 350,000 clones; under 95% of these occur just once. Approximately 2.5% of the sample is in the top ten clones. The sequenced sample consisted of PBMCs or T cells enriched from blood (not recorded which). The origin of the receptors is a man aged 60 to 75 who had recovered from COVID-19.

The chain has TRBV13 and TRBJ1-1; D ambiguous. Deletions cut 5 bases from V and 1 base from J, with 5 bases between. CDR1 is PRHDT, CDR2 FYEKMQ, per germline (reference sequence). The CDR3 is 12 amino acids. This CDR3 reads CASSAENTEAFF. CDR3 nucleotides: TGTGCCAGCAGCGCAGAGAACACTGAAGCTTTCTTT.

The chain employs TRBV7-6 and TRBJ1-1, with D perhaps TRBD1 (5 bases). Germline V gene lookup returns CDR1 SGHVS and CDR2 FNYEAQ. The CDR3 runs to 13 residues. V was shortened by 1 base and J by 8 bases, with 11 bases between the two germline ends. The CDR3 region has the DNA TGTGCCAGCAGCTTAGTCCGGGCAGGGGAAGCTTTCTTT. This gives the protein CASSLVRAGEAFF.

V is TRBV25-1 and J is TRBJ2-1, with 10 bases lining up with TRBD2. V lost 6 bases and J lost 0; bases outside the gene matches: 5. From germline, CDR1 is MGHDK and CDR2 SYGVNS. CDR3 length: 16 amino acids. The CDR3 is CASSTSGKSSYNEQFF. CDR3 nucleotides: TGTGCCAGCAGCACTAGCGGGAAAAGCTCCTACAATGAGCAGTTCTTC.

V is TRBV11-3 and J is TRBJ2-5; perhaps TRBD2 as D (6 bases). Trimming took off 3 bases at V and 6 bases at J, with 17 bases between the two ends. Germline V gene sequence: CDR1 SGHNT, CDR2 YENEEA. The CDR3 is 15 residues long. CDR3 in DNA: TGTGCCAGCAGCTTTGAGGCGACTAGGTCACAGACCCAGTACTTC. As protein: CASSFEATRSQTQYF.

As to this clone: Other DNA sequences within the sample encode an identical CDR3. The DNA of the CDR3 is TGTGCCAGCAGTTACTCGCCATCGGGGAGCTCCTACGAGCAGTACTTC. This sequence encodes CASSYSPSGSSYEQYF. This chain joins TRBV6-5 and TRBJ2-7, with D possibly matching TRBD2 (5 bases). V lost 0 bases, J lost 0 bases, and 12 bases lay in between. Germline CDR1 is MNHEY and CDR2 is SVGAGI. The CDR3 totals 16 residues.

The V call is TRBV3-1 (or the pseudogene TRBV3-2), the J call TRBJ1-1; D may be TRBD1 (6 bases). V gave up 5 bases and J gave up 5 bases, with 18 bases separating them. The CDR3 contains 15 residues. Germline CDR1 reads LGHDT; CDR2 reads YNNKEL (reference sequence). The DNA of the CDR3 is TGTGCCAGCAGCGAGAGGGGACACCTCCCAACTGAAGCTTTCTTT. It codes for CASSERGHLPTEAFF.

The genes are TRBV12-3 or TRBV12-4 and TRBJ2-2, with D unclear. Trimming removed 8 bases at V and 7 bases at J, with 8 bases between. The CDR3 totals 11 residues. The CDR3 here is CASRHHGELFF. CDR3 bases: TGTGCCAGCCGACATCACGGGGAGCTGTTTTTT.

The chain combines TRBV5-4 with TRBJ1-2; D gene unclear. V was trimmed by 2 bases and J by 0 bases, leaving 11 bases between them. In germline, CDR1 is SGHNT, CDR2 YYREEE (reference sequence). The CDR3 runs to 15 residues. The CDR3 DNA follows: TGTGCCAGCAGCTTTAACCTACAGACTAACTATGGCTACACCTTC. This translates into CASSFNLQTNYGYTF.